A selection of T cell receptor beta chains follows, all from one sample in a study of T-cell memory formation after mild COVID-19. TCRdb analysed the 5' RACE reads with MiXCR anew, one entry per CDR3 protein. The top ten hold around an eighth of the sample, which has 400,000 to 550,000 distinct CDR3 sequences, about 23% seen once. Sequencing input: PBMCs or a T cell subset sorted from them (not recorded which). The receptors originated from an adult woman who had mild COVID-19 (a few samples of this study predate the infection). Cell type and time point are not known. The CDR3 runs from the conserved cysteine through the conserved F or W. D genes are given only for firm matches. The size field is filled for only some rows; it gives once, few, many or a size class.

J gene,D gene,V gene,clone size,CDR3 protein,CDR3 DNA
TRBJ1-4,.,TRBV4-1,few,CASSNPSGKLFF,TGCGCCAGCAGCAACCCCTCCGGAAAACTGTTTTTT
TRBJ1-1,.,TRBV27,few,CASIGLTNTEAFF,TGTGCCAGCATCGGACTGACGAACACTGAAGCTTTCTTT
TRBJ2-3,.,TRBV5-1,.,CASSPASASTDTQYF,TGCGCCAGCAGCCCCGCGTCTGCTAGCACAGATACGCAGTATTTT
TRBJ1-1,TRBD1,TRBV2,.,CASSTGGVTEAFF,TGTGCCAGCAGTACAGGGGGGGTAACTGAAGCTTTCTTT
TRBJ2-3,.,TRBV18,few,CASSPVRQAADTQYF,TGTGCCAGCTCACCAGTTCGCCAGGCAGCAGATACGCAGTATTTT
TRBJ2-1,TRBD1,TRBV30,.,CAWSPKTGGLNEQFF,TGTGCCTGGAGTCCCAAGACAGGGGGCTTGAATGAGCAGTTCTTC
TRBJ2-1,.,TRBV5-6,.,CASTIGRKVDEQFF,TGTGCCAGCACCATCGGGCGGAAGGTTGATGAGCAGTTCTTC
TRBJ2-7,TRBD1,TRBV6-1,.,CASSELRQGAYEQYF,TGTGCCAGCAGTGAACTGAGACAGGGGGCCTACGAGCAGTACTTC
TRBJ2-7,.,TRBV12-3/TRBV12-4,many,CASSLMRVYEQYF,TGTGCCAGCAGTTTAATGCGGGTCTACGAGCAGTACTTC
TRBJ1-4,TRBD1,TRBV29-1,.,CSVAATDRVGEKLFF,TGCAGCGTTGCTGCGACAGACAGGGTTGGTGAAAAGCTGTTTTTT
TRBJ1-2,TRBD1,TRBV12-3/TRBV12-4,few,CASSLPDRVDGGYTF,TGTGCCAGCAGTTTGCCTGACAGGGTAGATGGAGGCTACACCTTC
TRBJ2-2,.,TRBV7-9,many,CASSLVGVNTGELFF,TGTGCCAGCAGCTTAGTCGGAGTAAACACCGGGGAGCTGTTTTTT
TRBJ1-5,.,TRBV2,.,CASSGGGALNQPQHF,TGTGCCAGCAGTGGAGGGGGGGCGCTGAATCAGCCCCAGCATTTT
TRBJ2-3,.,TRBV4-1,once,CASSQGGGPDTQYF,TGCGCCAGCAGCCAGGGCGGGGGCCCAGATACGCAGTATTTT
TRBJ1-1,.,TRBV28,few,CASKSWDTEAFF,TGTGCCAGTAAGTCATGGGACACTGAAGCTTTCTTT
TRBJ2-1,.,TRBV7-4,.,CARRGPPPTNEQFF,TGTGCCAGGAGAGGACCGCCCCCAACAAATGAGCAGTTCTTC
TRBJ2-2,.,TRBV4-1,.,CASSQGNRDTGELFF,TGCGCCAGCAGCCAAGGGAACAGGGACACCGGGGAGCTGTTTTTT
TRBJ2-1,.,TRBV2,few,CASRAQPLGYYEQFF,TGTGCCAGCAGAGCTCAGCCCTTGGGGTATTATGAGCAGTTCTTC
TRBJ2-3,.,TRBV7-3,many,CASRLTGRSTDTQYF,TGTGCCAGCAGACTCACAGGGAGGAGCACAGATACGCAGTATTTT
TRBJ2-7,.,TRBV6-4,once,CASSDSELPLHEQYF,TGTGCCAGCAGTGACTCAGAACTACCGCTCCACGAGCAGTACTTC
TRBJ1-5,.,TRBV29-1,.,CSRVDQPQHF,TGCAGCCGAGTGGATCAGCCCCAGCATTTT
TRBJ2-1,.,TRBV7-9,few,CASIPPGARGNEQFF,TGTGCCAGCATTCCCCCGGGGGCCCGGGGGAATGAGCAGTTCTTC
TRBJ1-3,.,TRBV5-1,.,CASSSYSGNTIYF,TGCGCCAGCAGCTCGTACTCTGGAAACACCATATATTTT
TRBJ1-6,.,TRBV25-1,.,CASSEWSYNSPLHF,TGTGCCAGCTCGGAATGGTCCTATAATTCACCCCTCCACTTT
TRBJ2-1,TRBD2,TRBV20-1,few,CSASGLAEQFF,TGCAGTGCGTCGGGACTAGCGGAGCAGTTCTTC
TRBJ2-7,.,TRBV12-3/TRBV12-4,.,CASSFAGAKDF,TGTGCCAGCAGTTTTGCAGGGGCTAAAGACTTC
TRBJ1-2,TRBD1,TRBV5-5,few,CASSLDLQGGIDGYTF,TGTGCCAGCAGCTTGGATCTCCAGGGGGGAATCGATGGCTACACCTTC
TRBJ2-7,.,TRBV7-9,.,CASSLDITGTEQYF,TGTGCCAGCAGCTTAGACATTACAGGGACCGAGCAGTACTTC